This T cell receptor beta chain was identified in a study of identical twins. Whole-study results and caveats: Abundant beta clonotypes from cord blood bore fewer insertions; memory repertoires lacked this pattern. Monozygotic twins shared more out-of-frame TCR alpha than recombination models predicted.

MiXCR was run by TCRdb on the 5' RACE reads, yielding one entry per CDR3 protein. The table includes around 530,000 distinct CDR3 sequences, roughly 15% detected once. Remarks on this clonotype: The target antigen is unknown.

V was cut by 1 base and J by 6 bases, with 18 bases left in between. Germline V gene lookup returns CDR1 SGHVS and CDR2 FNYEAQ. The CDR3 totals 16 residues. This sample was also put to use in a study of yellow fever vaccine responses in identical twins.

The source of this sequence is a woman under 30 in good health. The material sequenced was CD4+ T cells sorted from blood. The V call is TRBV7-6, the J call TRBJ1-1; D is possibly TRBD1 (5 bases). In nucleotides, the CDR3 is TGTGCCAGCAGCTTAGGGGTCAGGGACCCTGGGGCTGAAGCTTTCTTT. The encoded protein is CASSLGVRDPGAEAFF.